The 21 T cell receptor beta chains below come from one sample, sequenced in a study of cytomegalovirus exposure and HLA in healthy donors. 60 Vbeta and 13 Jbeta primers were used in PCR. Measured with immunoSEQ multiplex PCR; TCRdb has only the in-frame clones, and not every one. Of 160,000 or so clones detected, more than 70% appear once; the ten largest clones hold under 1.1%. The specimen was PBMCs. These receptors came from a young man in good health and CMV-seronegative.

J is TRBJ1-1 and V is TRBV28, with D perhaps TRBD1 (6 bases). The CDR3 has 14 residues. Per germline, CDR1 MDHEN and CDR2 SYDVKM. The germline V and J ends were trimmed by 6 bases and 4 bases, with 15 bases remaining between them. CDR3 coding DNA: TGTGCCAGCAGCACAACAGGGCCCGGCACTGAAGCTTTCTTT. Encoded protein: CASSTTGPGTEAFF. Looking up the rest from reference TRBV28 and TRBJ1-1 gives the full variable domain: DVKVTQSSRYLVKRTGEKVFLECVQDMDHENMFWYRQDPGLGLRLIYFSYDVKMKEKGDIPEGYSVSREKKERFSLILESASTNQTSMYLCASSTTGPGTEAFFGQGTRLTVV.

The chain employs TRBV2 and TRBJ1-1; 7 nucleotides align to TRBD1. The CDR3 contains 18 residues. Germline lookup yields CDR1 SNHLY and CDR2 FYNNEI. V was clipped by 2 bases and J by 0 bases; unmatched bases: 12. For the CDR3, the DNA is TGTGCCAGCAGTGAAAGGGGACAGCCTACTACCATGAACACTGAAGCTTTCTTT. This codes for CASSERGQPTTMNTEAFF.

Only one count was recorded for this clone. V gene TRBV10-3 combines with J gene TRBJ2-7, with 9 bases fitting TRBD1. The CDR3 loop spans 14 amino acids. The germline V gene has CDR1 ENHRY and CDR2 SYGVKD. The ends lost 6 bases at V and 4 bases at J; junction bases unmatched: 7. The CDR3 coding sequence is TGTGCCATCAGCCAATCACAGGGGGCGTACGAGCAGTACTTC. Translation gives CAISQSQGAYEQYF.

The chain has TRBV5-4 and TRBJ1-1; D is possibly TRBD1 (6 bases). Germline CDR1 is SGHNT and CDR2 is YYREEE (reference sequence). The length of the CDR3 is 14 residues. Trimming left V 4 bases short and J 4 bases short, with 14 bases between. The CDR3 sequence: CASSVDRFATEAFF. The CDR3 DNA sequence: TGTGCCAGCAGCGTCGACAGGTTTGCCACTGAAGCTTTCTTT.

This chain uses TRBV5-5 with TRBJ1-2, with a weak D call TRBD1 (6 bases). The ends were cut back, 1 base at V and 4 bases at J, with 14 bases in the middle. The germline gives CDR1 SGHKS, CDR2 YYEKEE (reference sequence). The CDR3 runs to 15 residues. The CDR3 nucleotides are TGTGCCAGCAGCTTGACAGGGACCTCTCGCTATGGCTACACCTTC. Translating it yields CASSLTGTSRYGYTF.

The chain joins TRBV2 to TRBJ1-5; a possible D gene is TRBD1 (5 bases). CDR1 is SNHLY, CDR2 FYNNEI, per germline. V was cut by 7 bases and J by 7 bases, with 14 bases left in between. The CDR3 is 13 residues long. The CDR3 loop is CASMGQPGQPQHF. CDR3 DNA: TGTGCCAGCATGGGGCAGCCCGGACAGCCCCAGCATTTT.

This clone was picked up a small number of times. V gene TRBV4-3 combines with J gene TRBJ2-3; 8 bases align to TRBD2. This CDR3 is 14 amino acids long. CDR1 is LGHNA and CDR2 is YSLEER in the germline V gene. Unmatched junction bases numbered 3, after V lost 3 bases and J lost 4 bases. CDR3 bases: TGCGCCAGCAGCCATAAGCGGGAGTCAGATACGCAGTATTTT. It is translated as CASSHKRESDTQYF.

The J gene is TRBJ2-2, the V gene TRBV4-3; a possible D gene is TRBD2 (5 bases). The germline CDR1 and CDR2 sequences are LGHNA and YSLEER. V was cut by 0 bases and J by 1 base, with 15 bases left in between. The CDR3 has 18 residues. CDR3 nucleotide sequence: TGCGCCAGCAGCCAAGATCTTACGAGGGCGCGGAACACCGGGGAGCTGTTTTTT. Encoded protein: CASSQDLTRARNTGELFF.

The sample holds one count of this clone. This chain links TRBV4-1 with TRBJ2-3, with TRBD2 identical over 10 bases. The CDR3 contains 16 residues. Trimming removed 11 bases from V and 3 bases from J; junction bases left unmatched: 14. The germline gives CDR1 MGHRA, CDR2 YSYEKL. CDR3 sequence reads: CAGSPERGGPTDTQYF. Here the CDR3 DNA reads TGCGCCGGTTCCCCTGAGCGGGGGGGCCCGACAGATACGCAGTATTTT.

This chain links TRBV5-1 with TRBJ2-7, with 7 bases that match TRBD1. Germline loops: CDR1 SGHRS, CDR2 YFSETQ. This CDR3 is built from 17 residues. V trimming: 2 bases; J trimming: 0 bases; junction bases outside the gene matches: 11. This CDR3 is CASSLDINRGSSYEQYF. In DNA, the CDR3 is TGCGCCAGCAGCTTAGACATAAACAGGGGCAGCTCCTACGAGCAGTACTTC.

This chain joins TRBV5-1 and TRBJ2-1; TRBD2 aligns across 11 bases. The V and J ends lost 6 bases and 4 bases, in that order; junction bases with no gene match: 9. Germline CDR1 reads SGHRS; CDR2 reads YFSETQ. CDR3 size: 16 residues. The CDR3 DNA follows: TGCGCCAGCACCGAGTTGGGACTAGCGGAGTACAATGAGCAGTTCTTC. This sequence encodes CASTELGLAEYNEQFF. Using reference TRBV5-1 and TRBJ2-1 for the parts outside the CDR3, the full variable domain is KAGVTQTPRYLIKTRGQQVTLSCSPISGHRSVSWYQQTPGQGLQFLFEYFSETQRNKGNFPGRFSGRQFSNSRSEMNVSTLELGDSALYLCASTELGLAEYNEQFFGPGTRLTVL.

In its sample, this clone was seen a few times. V gene TRBV14 combines with J gene TRBJ1-1, with D perhaps matching TRBD1 (5 bases). CDR1 SGHDN and CDR2 FVKESK come from the germline V gene. V lost 0 bases, J lost 3 bases, and 5 bases lay in between. The CDR3 has 13 residues. The CDR3 reads CASSQDRDTEAFF. In DNA, the CDR3 is TGTGCCAGCAGCCAAGACAGGGACACTGAAGCTTTCTTT.

The rearrangement uses TRBV7-2 and TRBJ2-7, with TRBD2 identical over 12 bases. The germline CDR1 and CDR2 sequences are SGHTA and FQGNSA. The ends lost 5 bases at V and 6 bases at J; junction bases unmatched: 8. This CDR3 has 15 amino acids. The CDR3 protein is CASSHRLAGGVEQYF. CDR3 coding DNA: TGTGCCAGCAGCCACAGGCTAGCGGGAGGGGTCGAGCAGTACTTC.

This rearrangement joins TRBV27 to TRBJ2-7, with TRBD1 as a possible D gene (5 bases). This CDR3 region has 14 residues. V lost 2 bases to trimming and J lost 6 bases, with 14 bases between them. CDR1 and CDR2 from the germline V gene are MNHEY and SMNVEV (reference sequence). This chain's CDR3 is CASSLDLYQGEQYF. CDR3 coding DNA: TGTGCCAGCAGTTTAGACCTCTACCAGGGCGAGCAGTACTTC.

The CDR3 loop reads CASQGSPSNTGELFF. The CDR3 DNA sequence: TGTGCCTCACAGGGGTCCCCATCGAACACCGGGGAGCTGTTTTTT. The V gene is TRBV7-9, the J gene TRBJ2-2, with TRBD1 matching 7 bases. CDR1 and CDR2 from the germline V gene are SEHNR and FQNEAQ (reference sequence). Germline trimming cut 11 bases from V and 0 bases from J; bases unmatched to any gene: 9. The CDR3 runs 15 residues. Based on the CDR3 plus reference TRBV7-9 and TRBJ2-2, the full variable domain is DTGVSQNPRHKITKRGQNVTFRCDPISEHNRLYWYRQTLGQGPEFLTYFQNEAQLEKSRLLSDRFSAERPKGSFSTLEIQRTEQGDSAMYLCASQGSPSNTGELFFGEGSRLTVL.

The rearrangement links TRBV9 to TRBJ2-3; TRBD1 matches at 8 bases. This CDR3 contains 13 residues. V was pared by 0 bases and J by 6 bases, with 0 bases of the junction left unmatched. Germline assignment: CDR1 SGDLS and CDR2 YYNGEE. The CDR3 DNA reads TGTGCCAGCAGCGTAGGGACAGGGGATACGCAGTATTTT. It yields the protein CASSVGTGDTQYF.

The chain links TRBV6-1 to TRBJ1-1, with 9 bases aligning to TRBD1. The CDR3 is 14 amino acids. Looked up from germline, CDR1 is MNHNS and CDR2 is SASEGT. V lost 9 bases to trimming and J lost 6 bases; unmatched junction nucleotides: 11. The DNA of the CDR3 is TGTGCCAGTGACAACAGGGGGCGAGTCTCTGAAGCTTTCTTT. Residues: CASDNRGRVSEAFF.

This chain connects TRBV11-2 to TRBJ1-3; a possible D gene is TRBD1 (6 bases). V was clipped by 1 base and J by 7 bases, with 11 bases between them. Germline CDR1 SGHAT, CDR2 FQNNGV. This CDR3 is 14 amino acids long. The CDR3 nucleotides are TGTGCCAGCAGCTTAGTTCAGGGGATGAACACCATATATTTT. It translates to CASSLVQGMNTIYF.

This sequence joins TRBV27 and TRBJ1-2; no reliable D call. This CDR3 contains 14 residues. The V end lost 5 bases, the J end lost 7 bases, and 17 bases lay between the germline ends. Germline V lookup: CDR1 MNHEY, CDR2 SMNVEV (reference sequence). CDR3 amino acids: CASSADGIRSGYTF. CDR3 nucleotide sequence: TGTGCCAGCAGTGCCGACGGAATCCGGAGTGGCTACACCTTC.

This chain joins TRBV7-9 and TRBJ2-2, with D maybe TRBD1 (5 bases). Germline CDR1 is SEHNR and CDR2 is FQNEAQ (reference sequence). V shed 2 bases and J shed 4 bases, with 14 bases lying between them. The CDR3 consists of 16 residues. CDR3 sequence: CASSLKGPPATGELFF. CDR3 sequence (DNA): TGTGCCAGCAGCTTAAAGGGGCCTCCGGCCACCGGGGAGCTGTTTTTT.

The chain joins TRBV6-6 to TRBJ1-1; D is undetermined. Germline V gene lookup returns CDR1 MNHNY and CDR2 SVGAGI (reference sequence). V shed 5 bases and J shed 1 base, with 5 bases lying between them. The CDR3 spans 12 residues. In nucleotides, the CDR3 is TGTGCCAGCAGTCGGAGGAACACTGAAGCTTTCTTT. The encoded protein is CASSRRNTEAFF.